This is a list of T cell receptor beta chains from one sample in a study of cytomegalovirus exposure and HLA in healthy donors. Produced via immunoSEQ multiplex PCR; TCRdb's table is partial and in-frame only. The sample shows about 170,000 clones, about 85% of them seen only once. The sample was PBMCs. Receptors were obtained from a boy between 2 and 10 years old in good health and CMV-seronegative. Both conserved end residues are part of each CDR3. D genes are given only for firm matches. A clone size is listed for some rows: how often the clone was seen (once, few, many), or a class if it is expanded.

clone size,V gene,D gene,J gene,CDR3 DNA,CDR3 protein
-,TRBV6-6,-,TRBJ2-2,TGTGCCAGCAGTTACCAGACAGTAACCGGGGAGCTGTTTTTT,CASSYQTVTGELFF
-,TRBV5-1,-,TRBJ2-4,TGCGCCAGCAGCTTGGCCACGAAGGGGCGCAGAGCCAAAAACATTCAGTACTTC,CASSLATKGRRAKNIQYF
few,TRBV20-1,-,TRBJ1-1,TGCAGTGCGGTACAGGGATGGGCTTTCTTT,CSAVQGWAFF
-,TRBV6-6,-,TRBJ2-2,TGTGCCAGCAGTTACCTCCTAGCGAAGAACACCGGGGAGCTGTTTTTT,CASSYLLAKNTGELFF
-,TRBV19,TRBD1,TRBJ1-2,TGTGCCAGTAGTATACCCCCACACAGGGGGAACTATGGCTACACCTTC,CASSIPPHRGNYGYTF
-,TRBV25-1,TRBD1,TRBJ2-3,TGTGCCAGCAGTGAGCACAGGGGAGGCACAGATACGCAGTATTTT,CASSEHRGGTDTQYF
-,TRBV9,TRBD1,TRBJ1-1,TGTGCCAGCAGCGTAGCAGACAGGGGAAGGAGCACTGAAGCTTTCTTT,CASSVADRGRSTEAFF
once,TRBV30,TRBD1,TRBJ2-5,TGTGCCTGGACAGGGGGCCAAGAGACCCAGTACTTC,CAWTGGQETQYF
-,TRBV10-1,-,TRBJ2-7,TGCGCCAGCAGTGACGCGGGTCAGACCTACGAGCAGTACTTC,CASSDAGQTYEQYF
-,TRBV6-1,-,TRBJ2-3,TGTGCCAGCAGTGAAGCAGGGGCATGGGATACGCAGTATTTT,CASSEAGAWDTQYF
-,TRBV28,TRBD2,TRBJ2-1,TGTGCCAGCAGTTTGACTAGCGGTTTGTATGAGCAGTTCTTC,CASSLTSGLYEQFF
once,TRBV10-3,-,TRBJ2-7,TGTGCCATCAGTGGGGACATTCTCTCCTACGAGCAGTACTTC,CAISGDILSYEQYF
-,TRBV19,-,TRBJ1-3,TGTGCCAGTAGTGCAGCAGCGGGAAACACCATATATTTT,CASSAAAGNTIYF
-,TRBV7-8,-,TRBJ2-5,TGTGCCAGCAGCTCGAGCAGGGAGGAGGAGACCCAGTACTTC,CASSSSREEETQYF
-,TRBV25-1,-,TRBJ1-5,TGTGCCAGCAGTCCCTCGGGAGGGCGTGGGTCGGGGCAGCCCCAGCATTTT,CASSPSGGRGSGQPQHF
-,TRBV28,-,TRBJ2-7,TGTGCCAGCGGACGAGAGCGGGTCCCTAGAGAGCAGTACTTC,CASGRERVPREQYF
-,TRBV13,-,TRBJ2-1,TGTGCCAGCAATCGGGCGGGACCCAATGAGCAGTTCTTC,CASNRAGPNEQFF
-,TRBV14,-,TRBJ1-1,TGTGCCAGCAGCCAAGTTTTCGCATGGCCGACTGAAGCTTTCTTT,CASSQVFAWPTEAFF
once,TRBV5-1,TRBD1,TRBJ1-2,TGCGCCAGCAGCGCCGGGACAGGGTATGGCTACACCTTC,CASSAGTGYGYTF
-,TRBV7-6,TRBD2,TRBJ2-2,TGTGCCAGCAGCACGGGACTAGCGGGAGACACCGGGGAGCTGTTTTTT,CASSTGLAGDTGELFF
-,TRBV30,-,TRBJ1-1,TGTGCCTGGAGTCCCAGGGGGAACACTGAAGCTTTCTTT,CAWSPRGNTEAFF
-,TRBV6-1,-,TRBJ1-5,TGTGCCAGCAGTGACCCGGCCAGGGGTAGCAATCAGCCCCAGCATTTT,CASSDPARGSNQPQHF
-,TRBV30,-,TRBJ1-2,TGTGCCTGGCACAGGGTAATGTCTTTCTATGGCTACACCTTC,CAWHRVMSFYGYTF
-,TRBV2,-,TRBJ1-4,TGTGCCAGCACCCTAGGGAGGGCCGGCGAAAAACTGTTTTTT,CASTLGRAGEKLFF
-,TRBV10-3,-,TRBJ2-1,TGTGCCATCAGTGAGCCGAGCGGTCAAGAGGGGGTATTGTACAATGAGCAGTTCTTC,CAISEPSGQEGVLYNEQFF
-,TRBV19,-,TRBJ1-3,TGTGCCAGTAGTCCCGGGACATACACTGGAAACACCATATATTTT,CASSPGTYTGNTIYF
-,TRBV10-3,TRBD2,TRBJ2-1,TGTGCCATCAGGCCCCCCTCTAGCGGGGGGGCCGATGAGCAGTTCTTC,CAIRPPSSGGADEQFF
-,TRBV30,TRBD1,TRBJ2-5,TGTGCCTGGGGGACAGGGGGCTGGGAGACCCAGTACTTC,CAWGTGGWETQYF
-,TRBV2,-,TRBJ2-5,TGTGCCAGCAGCGTCGAAGAGACCCAGTACTTC,CASSVEETQYF
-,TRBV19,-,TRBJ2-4,TGTGCCAGTAGTATCGTAGCCGTGGCCAAAAACATTCAGTACTTC,CASSIVAVAKNIQYF
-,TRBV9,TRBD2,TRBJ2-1,TGTGCCAGCAGCTCGGGACTAGTTTGGAATGAGCAGTTCTTC,CASSSGLVWNEQFF
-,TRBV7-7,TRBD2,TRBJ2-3,TGTGCTAGCAGCTTAGAGGCCGTGGGGAGCGGGAGGGCAGATACGCAGTATTTT,CASSLEAVGSGRADTQYF
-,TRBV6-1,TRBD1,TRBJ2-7,TGTGCCAGCAGTGAAGGCGAGGGGGCTAACTACGAGCAGTACTTC,CASSEGEGANYEQYF
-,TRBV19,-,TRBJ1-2,TGTGCCAGTAGTATAGAAACTTGGGCCGGGAAAGGAAAGACACTCTATGGCTACACCTTC,CASSIETWAGKGKTLYGYTF
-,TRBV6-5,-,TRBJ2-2,TGTGCCAGCAGTTGGGGGGCCGGGGAGCTGTTTTTT,CASSWGAGELFF
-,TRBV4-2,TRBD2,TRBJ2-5,TGTGCCAGCAGCGCGGGCGGGACTAGCGGGTTAGAGACCCAGTACTTC,CASSAGGTSGLETQYF
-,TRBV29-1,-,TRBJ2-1,TGCAGCGTTAGAGACACCGACTCCTACAATGAGCAGTTCTTC,CSVRDTDSYNEQFF
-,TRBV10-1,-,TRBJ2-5,TGCGCCACCCATCCAACTTGCGGGCTAGAAGAGACCCAGTACTTC,CATHPTCGLEETQYF
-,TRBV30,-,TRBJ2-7,TGTGCCTGGAGTGTACGAGGGTTGGTCCCCTACGAGCAGTACTTC,CAWSVRGLVPYEQYF
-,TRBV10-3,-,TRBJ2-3,TGTGCCATCAGGGGGCAAAGCACAGATACGCAGTATTTT,CAIRGQSTDTQYF